The 15 T cell receptor beta chains listed next were all sequenced from one sample in a study of T-cell memory formation after mild COVID-19. TCRdb re-analysed the 5' RACE reads in MiXCR, keeping a single row per CDR3 protein. The sample includes 400,000 or so distinct CDR3 sequences, about 20% of them seen just once. Sequenced input: PBMCs or a T cell subset sorted from them (not recorded which). These receptors came from an adult woman who had mild COVID-19 (a few samples of this study predate the infection). Cell type and time point are not known.

This clonotype was seen a few times. The CDR3 DNA reads TGCGCCACATCTAGGGGCGGTGAGCAGTTCTTC. This gives the protein CATSRGGEQFF. The chain joins TRBV5-1 to TRBJ2-1; a weak D match, TRBD1 (5 bases). CDR3 size: 11 residues. V lost 9 bases and J 9 bases, leaving 13 bases between the germline ends. Germline CDR1 is SGHRS and CDR2 is YFSETQ.

This clonotype was detected a few times. The chain couples TRBV7-9 to TRBJ2-7; D may match TRBD1 or TRBD2 (5 bases each). The CDR3 loop spans 14 amino acids. V dropped 0 bases and J dropped 6 bases, with 12 bases sitting between them. CDR1 and CDR2 (germline): SEHNR, FQNEAQ (reference sequence). CDR3 loop: CASSLALRDLEQYF. DNA of the CDR3: TGTGCCAGCAGCTTAGCCCTCAGGGACCTCGAGCAGTACTTC. Complete variable domain (other parts from reference TRBV7-9 and TRBJ2-7): DTGVSQNPRHKITKRGQNVTFRCDPISEHNRLYWYRQTLGQGPEFLTYFQNEAQLEKSRLLSDRFSAERPKGSFSTLEIQRTEQGDSAMYLCASSLALRDLEQYFGPGTRLTVT.

This clonotype was observed a few times. One end of the junction does not line up with germline, which may come from a read error. V usage is TRBV6-4 and J usage is TRBJ2-3, with TRBD2 matching over 11 bases. CDR1 is MRHNA and CDR2 is SNTAGT in the germline V gene. The CDR3 runs 15 residues. This CDR3 is CASSKTSGGTGTQYF. In nucleotides, the CDR3 is TGTGCCAGCAGTAAAACTAGCGGGGGCACAGGTACGCAGTATTTT.

On this clonotype: Germline is not matched at one junction end, which may reflect a read error. The V and J genes are TRBV7-2 and TRBJ2-5, with 11 nucleotides matching TRBD2. The CDR3 has 14 amino acids. Germline CDR1 reads SGHTA; CDR2 reads FQGNSA. The CDR3 is CASSLDASGRTKYF. The CDR3 DNA sequence: TGTGCCAGCAGCTTGGACGCTAGCGGGAGGACCAAGTACTTC.

In the case of this clonotype: This could be a read error, since a much larger clone is one nucleotide away. V gene TRBV15 combines with J gene TRBJ1-6; no firm D call. Germline V gives CDR1 LNHNV, CDR2 YYDKDF (reference sequence). The CDR3 runs to 15 residues. The ends were cut back, 0 bases at V and 11 bases at J, with 14 bases in the middle. CDR3 in DNA: TGTGCCACCAGCAGAGAGAGCGTAGAAAATACACCCCTCCACTTT. Its protein product is CATSRESVENTPLHF.

The J gene is TRBJ2-7, the V gene TRBV7-9, with D perhaps matching TRBD1 (6 bases). Germline-derived CDR1 and CDR2 are SEHNR and FQNEAQ (reference sequence). V was cut by 3 bases and J by 2 bases, with 17 bases left in between. The CDR3 is 16 amino acids. The CDR3 DNA reads as TGTGCCAGCAGCTTTAGCGTCGGGACACTGACCTACGAGCAGTACTTC. Translated, it gives CASSFSVGTLTYEQYF. Together with reference TRBV7-9 and TRBJ2-7, the CDR3 gives the full variable domain: DTGVSQNPRHKITKRGQNVTFRCDPISEHNRLYWYRQTLGQGPEFLTYFQNEAQLEKSRLLSDRFSAERPKGSFSTLEIQRTEQGDSAMYLCASSFSVGTLTYEQYFGPGTRLTVT.

This clonotype has a handful of counts. This chain joins TRBV2 and TRBJ2-5, with D possibly being TRBD1 (5 bases). The length of the CDR3 is 14 residues. CDR1 and CDR2 from the germline V gene are SNHLY and FYNNEI. Trimming took 7 bases from V and 5 from J, leaving 17 bases between them. CDR3 nucleotides: TGTGCCAGCACCAGGGCTACATCTTTCGAGACCCAGTACTTC. Its protein product is CASTRATSFETQYF.

This clonotype was detected a few times. The gene calls are TRBV6-5 and TRBJ1-2; no definite D call. The germline gives CDR1 MNHEY, CDR2 SVGAGI. V lost 6 bases to trimming and J lost 5 bases, with 13 bases between them. The CDR3 has 13 amino acids. The CDR3 sequence is CASSLPGGYGYTF. The CDR3 DNA follows: TGTGCCAGCAGCCTCCCCGGAGGATATGGCTACACCTTC.

The chain joins TRBV10-3 to TRBJ2-5; a weak D match, TRBD2 (6 bases). CDR3 length equals 14 residues. Germline CDR1 ENHRY, CDR2 SYGVKD. V dropped 3 bases and J dropped 6 bases, with 14 bases sitting between them. The CDR3 loop reads CAISDPGGMKTQYF. The CDR3 region has the DNA TGTGCCATCAGTGATCCGGGCGGGATGAAGACCCAGTACTTC.

This clonotype was observed a few times. The rearrangement links TRBV12-3 or TRBV12-4 to TRBJ2-5; D is ambiguous. Trimming took 5 bases from V and 7 from J, leaving 11 bases between them. This CDR3 has 12 residues. This chain's CDR3 is CASSRARWTQYF. As DNA, the CDR3 is TGTGCCAGCAGTCGAGCCCGGTGGACCCAGTACTTC.

This clonotype has just a few counts. This chain joins TRBV5-6 and TRBJ2-7, with 8 bases matching TRBD2. There are 14 residues in the CDR3. V shed 1 base and J 7 bases; nucleotides not matched to a gene: 7. Germline-derived CDR1 and CDR2 are SGHDT and YYEEEE. The chain's CDR3 is CASSLSGGRNEQYF. The CDR3 DNA is TGTGCCAGCAGCTTGAGCGGGGGAAGGAATGAGCAGTACTTC.

This clonotype was found a few times. CDR3 nucleotide sequence: TGTGCCAGCAGCCAAACCGGGACGTTCTCCTACGAGCAGTACTTC. This sequence encodes CASSQTGTFSYEQYF. The chain combines TRBV3-1 with TRBJ2-7; either TRBD1 or TRBD2 may fit D (5 bases each). Germline V gene data show CDR1 as LGHDT and CDR2 as YNNKEL (reference sequence). The CDR3 is made up of 15 amino acids. V lost 2 bases and J lost 0, with 11 bases in between.

This clonotype was detected only a few times. The chain links TRBV24-1 to TRBJ2-5; 7 bases agree with TRBD1. CDR1 KGHDR and CDR2 SFDVKD come from the germline V gene. Germline trimming cut 3 bases from V and 1 base from J; bases unmatched to any gene: 4. The CDR3 is made up of 15 amino acids. This chain's CDR3 is CATSDRQGPQETQYF. Here the CDR3 DNA reads TGTGCCACCAGTGATCGACAGGGACCCCAAGAGACCCAGTACTTC.

This clonotype was detected a few times. The chain combines TRBV6-6 with TRBJ1-1; 8 bases are shared with TRBD1. The CDR3 extends over 15 amino acids. The junction had 7 bases not matched to a gene; V was cut back by 5 bases and J by 2 bases. In germline, CDR1 is MNHNY, CDR2 SVGAGI (reference sequence). The CDR3 nucleotides are TGTGCCAGCAGTCCCCAAGGACAGGGCAACACTGAAGCTTTCTTT. It encodes CASSPQGQGNTEAFF.

The sample holds a few counts of this clonotype. The chain recombines TRBV29-1 with TRBJ2-5; D tentatively fits TRBD1 or TRBD2 (7 bases each). The CDR3 loop spans 13 amino acids. Trimming stripped 7 bases from V and 5 bases from J, with 17 bases between. Germline loops: CDR1 SQVTM, CDR2 ANQGSEA. The CDR3 nucleotides are TGCAGCGCTGACAGGGAGGGCGGGGAGACCCAGTACTTC. It translates to CSADREGGETQYF.